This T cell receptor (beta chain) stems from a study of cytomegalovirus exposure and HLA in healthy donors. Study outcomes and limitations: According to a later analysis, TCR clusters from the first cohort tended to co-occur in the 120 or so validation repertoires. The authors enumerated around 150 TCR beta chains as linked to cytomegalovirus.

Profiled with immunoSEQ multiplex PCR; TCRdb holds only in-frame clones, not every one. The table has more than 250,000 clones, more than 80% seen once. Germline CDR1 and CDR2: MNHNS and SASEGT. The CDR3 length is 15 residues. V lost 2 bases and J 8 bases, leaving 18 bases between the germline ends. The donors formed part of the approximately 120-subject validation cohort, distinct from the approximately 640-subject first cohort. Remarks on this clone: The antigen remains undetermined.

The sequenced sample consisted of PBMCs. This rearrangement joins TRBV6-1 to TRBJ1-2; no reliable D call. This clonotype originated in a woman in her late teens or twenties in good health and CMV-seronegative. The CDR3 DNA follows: TGTGCCAGCAGTGAACCACGGGCCCCGCGGGAAGGCTACACCTTC. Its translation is CASSEPRAPREGYTF.